Listed here is a single T cell receptor (beta chain). Antigen unknown. The V gene's germline CDR1 is MGHDK and CDR2 SYGVNS. There are 13 residues in the CDR3. Trimming cost V 6 bases and J 0 bases, with 3 bases left between them. The data were taken from a study of graft-versus-host responses after intestinal transplantation. Background on the study: Each transplant was multivisceral, liver-intestinal, or isolated intestinal.

Whole-study findings and limits: Declining HvG levels early post-transplant were linked to peak circulating GvH clone levels.

TCRdb's table, derived via immunoSEQ multiplex PCR, lists solely in-frame clones and lacks some. The profile shows tens of thousands of clones, 85% to 95% of them singletons. The material was unstimulated CD4+ T cells sorted from spleen or lymph node cells, obtained before transplant. The receptor was isolated from a human donor who was the organ donor for an intestinal transplant. The J gene is TRBJ2-6, the V gene TRBV25-1; no clear D gene. The CDR3 DNA is TGTGCCAGCAGACACTCTGGGGCCAACGTCCTGACTTTC. It yields the protein CASRHSGANVLTF. Full variable domain (missing parts from reference TRBV25-1 and TRBJ2-6): EADIYQTPRYLVIGTGKKITLECSQTMGHDKMYWYQQDPGMELHLIHYSYGVNSTEKGDLSSESTVSRIRTEHFPLTLESARPSHTSQYLCASRHSGANVLTFGAGSRLTVL.